Following are 7 T cell receptor beta chains from one sample sequenced in a study of PD-1 blockade in classical Hodgkin lymphoma. Autologous stem cell transplantation was followed by relapse in every patient, and brentuximab vedotin exposure varied. Here immunoSEQ multiplex PCR was the method, and the copy in TCRdb shows in-frame clones only, minus some. The sample has 20,000 to 30,000 clones, about 80% seen once. Here the sequenced sample was peripheral blood mononuclear cells (PBMCs), taken before the second cycle of nivolumab. The receptors derive from a human donor with classical Hodgkin lymphoma.

The J gene is TRBJ2-1, the V gene TRBV11-2, with D uncertain. Germline lookup yields CDR1 SGHAT and CDR2 FQNNGV. This CDR3 contains 13 residues. Deletions cut 3 bases from V and 4 bases from J, with 7 bases between. The CDR3 here is CASSFRAYNEQFF. DNA of the CDR3: TGTGCCAGCAGCTTCCGTGCGTACAATGAGCAGTTCTTC.

The chain carries TRBV4-3 and TRBJ2-3; 7 nucleotides agree with TRBD2. The CDR3 runs to 16 residues. The trim removed 5 bases at V and 5 bases at J, leaving 13 bases unmatched. CDR1 and CDR2 (germline): LGHNA, YSLEER. The DNA for the CDR3 is TGCGCCAGCAGCTTCTCGAGGTCGGGAGGTGGAGATACGCAGTATTTT. Its protein is CASSFSRSGGGDTQYF.

The chain recombines TRBV25-1 with TRBJ2-3; 12 nucleotides line up with TRBD2. The V segment lost 2 bases and the J segment 5 bases; nucleotides outside the gene matches: 5. The CDR3 totals 16 residues. The germline V gene has CDR1 MGHDK and CDR2 SYGVNS. The CDR3 DNA reads as TGTGCCAGCAGTGAAGGACTAGCGGGAAGGCAAGATACGCAGTATTTT. This gives the protein CASSEGLAGRQDTQYF.

In its sample, this clone was seen a few times. The chain has TRBV5-1 and TRBJ2-7; D remains ambiguous. V lost 5 bases and J lost 0, with 15 bases in between. Germline V CDR1 and CDR2: SGHRS, YFSETQ. The CDR3 runs 15 residues. The CDR3 sequence: CASRFLGANSYEQYF. In DNA form, the CDR3 reads TGCGCCAGCAGATTCCTTGGCGCCAACTCCTACGAGCAGTACTTC.

The genes are TRBV2 and TRBJ2-5; 12 bases line up with TRBD2. The CDR3 spans 15 residues. V shed 6 bases and J 4 bases; nucleotides not matched to a gene: 6. CDR1 and CDR2 from the germline V gene are SNHLY and FYNNEI. For the CDR3, the DNA is TGTGCCAGCAGCAGACTAGCGGGAGCAGGAGAGACCCAGTACTTC. Protein: CASSRLAGAGETQYF.

This clone came up a few times. The chain employs TRBV15 and TRBJ1-1; the D is unclear. V lost 1 base and J lost 4, with 4 bases in between. Germline V gene sequence: CDR1 LNHNV, CDR2 YYDKDF (reference sequence). The CDR3 is 12 amino acids. CDR3 residues: CATSRGGTEAFF. CDR3 in DNA: TGTGCCACCAGCAGAGGAGGCACTGAAGCTTTCTTT.

The chain joins TRBV5-1 to TRBJ1-2, with 7 bases fitting TRBD1. Per germline, CDR1 SGHRS and CDR2 YFSETQ. The ends lost 0 bases at V and 8 bases at J; junction bases unmatched: 10. CDR3 length: 15 amino acids. The CDR3 bases are TGCGCCAGCAGCTTGGGGACAGGCGCCTCGGGGGGCTACACCTTC. Protein sequence: CASSLGTGASGGYTF.